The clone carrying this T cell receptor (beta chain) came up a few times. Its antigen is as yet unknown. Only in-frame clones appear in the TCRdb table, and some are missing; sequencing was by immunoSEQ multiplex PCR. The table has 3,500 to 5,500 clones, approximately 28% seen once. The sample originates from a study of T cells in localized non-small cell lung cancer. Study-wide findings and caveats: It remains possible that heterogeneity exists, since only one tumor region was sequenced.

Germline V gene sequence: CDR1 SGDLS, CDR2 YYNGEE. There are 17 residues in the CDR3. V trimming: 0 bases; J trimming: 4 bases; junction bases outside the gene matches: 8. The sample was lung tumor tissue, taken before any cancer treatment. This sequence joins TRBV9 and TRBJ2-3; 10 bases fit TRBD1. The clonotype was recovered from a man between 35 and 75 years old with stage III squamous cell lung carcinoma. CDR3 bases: TGTGCCAGCAGCGTAGAATTTGGGACAGGGGAGGCAGATACGCAGTATTTT. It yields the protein CASSVEFGTGEADTQYF.